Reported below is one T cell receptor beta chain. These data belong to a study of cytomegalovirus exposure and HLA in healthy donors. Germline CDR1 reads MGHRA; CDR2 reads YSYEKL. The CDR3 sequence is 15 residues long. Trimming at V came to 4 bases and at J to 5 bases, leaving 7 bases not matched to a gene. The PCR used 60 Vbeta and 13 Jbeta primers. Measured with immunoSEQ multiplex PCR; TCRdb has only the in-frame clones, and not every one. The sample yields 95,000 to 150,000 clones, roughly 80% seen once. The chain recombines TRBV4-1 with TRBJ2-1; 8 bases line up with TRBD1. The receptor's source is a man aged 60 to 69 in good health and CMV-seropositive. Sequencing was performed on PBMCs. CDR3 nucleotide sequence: TGCGCCAGCAGCCTCGCCCGACAGGGGAACAATGAGCAGTTCTTC. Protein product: CASSLARQGNNEQFF.